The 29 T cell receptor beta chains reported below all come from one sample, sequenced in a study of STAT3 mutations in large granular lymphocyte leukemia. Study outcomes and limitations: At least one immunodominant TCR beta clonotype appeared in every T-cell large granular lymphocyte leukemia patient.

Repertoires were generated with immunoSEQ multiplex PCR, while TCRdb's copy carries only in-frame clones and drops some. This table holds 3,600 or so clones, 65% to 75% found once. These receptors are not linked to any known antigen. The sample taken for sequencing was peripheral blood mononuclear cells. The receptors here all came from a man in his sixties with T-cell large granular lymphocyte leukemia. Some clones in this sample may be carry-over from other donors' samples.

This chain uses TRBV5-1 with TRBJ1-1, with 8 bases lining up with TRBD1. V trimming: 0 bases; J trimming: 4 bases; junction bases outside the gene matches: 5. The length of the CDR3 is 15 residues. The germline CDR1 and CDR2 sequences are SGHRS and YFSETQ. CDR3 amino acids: CASSLEDRVSTEAFF. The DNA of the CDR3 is TGCGCCAGCAGCTTGGAGGACAGGGTTTCCACTGAAGCTTTCTTT.

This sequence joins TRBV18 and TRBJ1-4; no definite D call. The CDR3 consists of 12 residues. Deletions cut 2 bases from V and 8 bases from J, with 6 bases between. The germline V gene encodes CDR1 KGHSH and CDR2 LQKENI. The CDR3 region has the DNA TGTGCCAGCTCACCAGATTCCGAAAAACTGTTTTTT. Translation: CASSPDSEKLFF.

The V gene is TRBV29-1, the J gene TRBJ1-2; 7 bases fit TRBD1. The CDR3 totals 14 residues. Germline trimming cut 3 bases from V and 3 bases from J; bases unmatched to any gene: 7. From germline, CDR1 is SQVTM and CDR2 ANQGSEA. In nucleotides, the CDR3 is TGCAGCGTTGAGCCCGGACAGGTCCACTATGGCTACACCTTC. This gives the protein CSVEPGQVHYGYTF.

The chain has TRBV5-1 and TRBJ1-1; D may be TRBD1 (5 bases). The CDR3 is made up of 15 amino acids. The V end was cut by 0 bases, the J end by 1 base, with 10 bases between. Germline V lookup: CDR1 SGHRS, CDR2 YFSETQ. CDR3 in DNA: TGCGCCAGCAGCTTGGAGGTTGGGGGGAACACTGAAGCTTTCTTT. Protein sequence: CASSLEVGGNTEAFF.

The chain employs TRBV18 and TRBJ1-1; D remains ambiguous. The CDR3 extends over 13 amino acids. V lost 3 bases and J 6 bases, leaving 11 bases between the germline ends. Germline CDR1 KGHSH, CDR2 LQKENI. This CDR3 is CASSPAQGSEAFF. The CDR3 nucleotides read TGTGCCAGCTCACCGGCCCAAGGTTCTGAAGCTTTCTTT.

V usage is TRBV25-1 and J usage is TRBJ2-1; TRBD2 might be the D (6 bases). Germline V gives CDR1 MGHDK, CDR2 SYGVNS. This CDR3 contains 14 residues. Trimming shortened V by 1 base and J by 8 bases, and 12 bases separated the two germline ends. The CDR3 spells CASSEFRDSDEQFF. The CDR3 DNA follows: TGTGCCAGCAGTGAATTCCGGGACTCTGATGAGCAGTTCTTC. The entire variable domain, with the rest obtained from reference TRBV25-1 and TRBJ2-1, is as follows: EADIYQTPRYLVIGTGKKITLECSQTMGHDKMYWYQQDPGMELHLIHYSYGVNSTEKGDLSSESTVSRIRTEHFPLTLESARPSHTSQYLCASSEFRDSDEQFFGPGTRLTVL.

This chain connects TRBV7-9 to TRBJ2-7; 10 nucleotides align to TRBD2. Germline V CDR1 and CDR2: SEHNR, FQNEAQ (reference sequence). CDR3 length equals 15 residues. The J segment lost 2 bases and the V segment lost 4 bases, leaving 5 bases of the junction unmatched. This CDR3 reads CASSSGLAATYEQYF. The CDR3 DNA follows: TGTGCCAGCAGCTCCGGACTAGCGGCCACCTACGAGCAGTACTTC.

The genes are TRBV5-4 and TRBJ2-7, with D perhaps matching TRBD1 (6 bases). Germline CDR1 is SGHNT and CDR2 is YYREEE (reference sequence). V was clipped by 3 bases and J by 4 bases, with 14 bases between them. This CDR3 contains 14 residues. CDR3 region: CASSSYQGTYEQYF. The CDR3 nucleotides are TGTGCCAGCAGCTCGTATCAGGGGACGTACGAGCAGTACTTC. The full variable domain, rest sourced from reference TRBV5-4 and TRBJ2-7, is ETGVTQSPTHLIKTRGQQVTLRCSSQSGHNTVSWYQQALGQGPQFIFQYYREEENGRGNFPPRFSGLQFPNYSSELNVNALELDDSALYLCASSSYQGTYEQYFGPGTRLTVT.

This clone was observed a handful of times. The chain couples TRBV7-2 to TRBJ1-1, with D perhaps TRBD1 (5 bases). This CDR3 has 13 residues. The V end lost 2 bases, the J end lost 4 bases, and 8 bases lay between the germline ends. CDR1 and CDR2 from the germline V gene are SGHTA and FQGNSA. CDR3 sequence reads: CASSLPDSTEAFF. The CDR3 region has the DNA TGTGCCAGCAGCTTACCAGACAGCACTGAAGCTTTCTTT.

CDR3 loop: CATSRKGGWNEQYF. CDR3 DNA: TGTGCCACCAGCAGAAAGGGTGGGTGGAACGAGCAGTACTTC. V gene TRBV15 combines with J gene TRBJ2-7; no firm D call. Germline V gives CDR1 LNHNV, CDR2 YYDKDF (reference sequence). The CDR3 has 14 amino acids. With 2 bases removed from V and 5 bases from J, the gap between germline ends came to 13 bases. The full variable domain, completed using reference TRBV15 and TRBJ2-7, is DAMVIQNPRYQVTQFGKPVTLSCSQTLNHNVMYWYQQKSSQAPKLLFHYYDKDFNNEADTPDNFQSRRPNTSFCFLDIRSPGLGDTAMYLCATSRKGGWNEQYFGPGTRLTVT.

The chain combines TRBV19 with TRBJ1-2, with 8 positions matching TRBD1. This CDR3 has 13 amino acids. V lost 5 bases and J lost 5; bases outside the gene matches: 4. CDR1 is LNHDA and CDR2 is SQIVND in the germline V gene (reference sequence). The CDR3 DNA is TGTGCCAGTAGTGGACAGGGAAGGTATGGCTACACCTTC. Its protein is CASSGQGRYGYTF.

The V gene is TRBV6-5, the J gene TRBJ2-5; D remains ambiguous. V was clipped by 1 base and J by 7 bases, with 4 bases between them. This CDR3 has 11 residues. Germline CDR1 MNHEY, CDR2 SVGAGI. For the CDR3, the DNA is TGTGCCAGCAGTTACTGGGGGACCCAGTACTTC. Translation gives CASSYWGTQYF.

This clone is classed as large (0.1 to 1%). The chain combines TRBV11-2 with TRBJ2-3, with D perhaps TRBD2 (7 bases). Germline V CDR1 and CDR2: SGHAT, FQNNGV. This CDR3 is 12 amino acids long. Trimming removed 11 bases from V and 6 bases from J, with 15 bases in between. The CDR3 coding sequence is TGTGCCGTCGGGGGGCTTTTGGATACGCAGTATTTT. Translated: CAVGGLLDTQYF.

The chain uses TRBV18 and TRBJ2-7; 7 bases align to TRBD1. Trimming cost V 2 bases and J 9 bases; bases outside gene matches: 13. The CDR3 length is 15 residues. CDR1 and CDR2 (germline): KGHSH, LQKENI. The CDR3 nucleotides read TGTGCCAGCTCACCAAGGGACAGCAACTACGAGCGGCAGTACTTC. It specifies CASSPRDSNYERQYF.

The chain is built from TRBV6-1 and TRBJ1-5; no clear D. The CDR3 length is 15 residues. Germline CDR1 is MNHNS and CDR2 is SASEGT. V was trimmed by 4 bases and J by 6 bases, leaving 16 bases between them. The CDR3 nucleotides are TGTGCCAGCAGTGTTGGTACCTTGGGCGGTCAGCCCCAGCATTTT. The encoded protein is CASSVGTLGGQPQHF.

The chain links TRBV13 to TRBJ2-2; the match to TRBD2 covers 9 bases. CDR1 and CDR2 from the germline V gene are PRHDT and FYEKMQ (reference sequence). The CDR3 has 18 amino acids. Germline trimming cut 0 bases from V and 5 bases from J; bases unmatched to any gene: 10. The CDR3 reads CASSLGLLSGSHTGELFF. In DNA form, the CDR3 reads TGTGCCAGCAGCTTAGGCCTCCTTAGCGGGAGTCATACCGGGGAGCTGTTTTTT.

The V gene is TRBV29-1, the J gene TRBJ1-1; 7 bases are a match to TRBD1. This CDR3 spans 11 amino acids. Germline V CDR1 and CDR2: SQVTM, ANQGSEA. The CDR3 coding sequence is TGCACCGAAGGGGGCAGAACTGAAGCTTTCTTT. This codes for CTEGGRTEAFF.

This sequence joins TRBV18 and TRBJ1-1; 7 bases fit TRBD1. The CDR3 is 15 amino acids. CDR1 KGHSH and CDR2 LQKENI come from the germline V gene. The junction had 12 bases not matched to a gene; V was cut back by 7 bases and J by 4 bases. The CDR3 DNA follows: TGTGCCAGCTTCCCGAATCGGCAGGGGGGCACTGAAGCTTTCTTT. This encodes CASFPNRQGGTEAFF.

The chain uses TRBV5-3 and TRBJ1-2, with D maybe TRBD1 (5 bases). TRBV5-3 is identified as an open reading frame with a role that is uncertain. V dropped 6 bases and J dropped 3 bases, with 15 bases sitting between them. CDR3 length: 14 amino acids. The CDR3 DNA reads TGTGCCAGAACGTATGCAGGGAATGACTATGGCTACACCTTC. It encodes CARTYAGNDYGYTF.

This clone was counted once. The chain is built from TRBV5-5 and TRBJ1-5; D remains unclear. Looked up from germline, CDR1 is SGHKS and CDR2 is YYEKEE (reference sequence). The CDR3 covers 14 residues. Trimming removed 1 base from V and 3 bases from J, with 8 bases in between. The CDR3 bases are TGTGCCAGCAGCTTGTCACAGAACAATCAGCCCCAGCATTTT. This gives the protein CASSLSQNNQPQHF. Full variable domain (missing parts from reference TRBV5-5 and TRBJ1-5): DAGVTQSPTHLIKTRGQQVTLRCSPISGHKSVSWYQQVLGQGPQFIFQYYEKEERGRGNFPDRFSARQFPNYSSELNVNALLLGDSALYLCASSLSQNNQPQHFGDGTRLSIL.

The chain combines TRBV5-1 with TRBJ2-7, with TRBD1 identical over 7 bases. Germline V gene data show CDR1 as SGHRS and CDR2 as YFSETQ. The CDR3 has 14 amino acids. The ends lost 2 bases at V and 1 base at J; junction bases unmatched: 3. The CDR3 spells CASSLLDRSYEQYF. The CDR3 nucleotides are TGCGCCAGCAGCTTATTGGACAGGTCCTACGAGCAGTACTTC.

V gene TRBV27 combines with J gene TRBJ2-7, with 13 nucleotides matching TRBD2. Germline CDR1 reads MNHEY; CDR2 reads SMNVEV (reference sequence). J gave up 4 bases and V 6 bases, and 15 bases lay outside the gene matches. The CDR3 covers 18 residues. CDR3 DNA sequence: TGTGCCAGCAGATCTACCGGACTAGCGGGAGTTAAATCTTACGAGCAGTACTTC. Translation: CASRSTGLAGVKSYEQYF.

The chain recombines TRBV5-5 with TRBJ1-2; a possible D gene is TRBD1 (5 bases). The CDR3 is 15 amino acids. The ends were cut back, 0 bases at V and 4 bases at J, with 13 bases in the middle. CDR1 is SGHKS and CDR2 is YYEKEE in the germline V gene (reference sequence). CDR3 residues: CASSLDSSGAYGYTF. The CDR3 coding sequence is TGTGCCAGCAGCTTGGATTCGTCCGGGGCCTATGGCTACACCTTC.

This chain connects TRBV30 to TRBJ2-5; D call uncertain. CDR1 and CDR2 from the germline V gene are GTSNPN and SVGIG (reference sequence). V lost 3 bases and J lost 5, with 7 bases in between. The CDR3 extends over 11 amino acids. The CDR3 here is CAWSLAETQYF. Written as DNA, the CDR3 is TGTGCCTGGAGCTTGGCGGAGACCCAGTACTTC. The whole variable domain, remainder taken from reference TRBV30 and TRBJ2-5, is SQTIHQWPATLVQPVGSPLSLECTVEGTSNPNLYWYRQAAGRGLQLLFYSVGIGQISSEVPQNLSASRPQDRQFILSSKKLLLSDSGFYLCAWSLAETQYFGPGTRLLVL.

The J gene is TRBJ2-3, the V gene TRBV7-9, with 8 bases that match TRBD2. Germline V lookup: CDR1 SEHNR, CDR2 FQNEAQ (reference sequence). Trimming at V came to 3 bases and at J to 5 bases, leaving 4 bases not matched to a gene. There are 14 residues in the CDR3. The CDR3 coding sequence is TGTGCCAGCAGCTTTACTAGCGGTCAAGATACGCAGTATTTT. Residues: CASSFTSGQDTQYF.

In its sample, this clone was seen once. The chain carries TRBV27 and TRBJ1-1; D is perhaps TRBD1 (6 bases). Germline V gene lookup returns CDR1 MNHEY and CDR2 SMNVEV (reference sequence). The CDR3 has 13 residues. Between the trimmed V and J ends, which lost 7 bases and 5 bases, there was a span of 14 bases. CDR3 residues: CASKRGPVTEAFF. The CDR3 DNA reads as TGTGCCAGCAAACGGGGGCCTGTTACTGAAGCTTTCTTT.

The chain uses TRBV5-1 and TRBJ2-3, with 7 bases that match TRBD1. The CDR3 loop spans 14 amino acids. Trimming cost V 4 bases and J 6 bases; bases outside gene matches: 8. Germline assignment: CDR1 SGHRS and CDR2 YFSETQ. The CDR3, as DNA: TGCGCCAGCAGCCCGGGACAGCCGGAGGATACGCAGTATTTT. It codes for CASSPGQPEDTQYF.

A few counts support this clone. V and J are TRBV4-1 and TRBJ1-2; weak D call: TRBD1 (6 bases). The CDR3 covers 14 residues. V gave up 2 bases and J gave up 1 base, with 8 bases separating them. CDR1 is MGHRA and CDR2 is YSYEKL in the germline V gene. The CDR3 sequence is CASSQHRDNYGYTF. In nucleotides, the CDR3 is TGCGCCAGCAGCCAACACAGGGATAACTATGGCTACACCTTC.

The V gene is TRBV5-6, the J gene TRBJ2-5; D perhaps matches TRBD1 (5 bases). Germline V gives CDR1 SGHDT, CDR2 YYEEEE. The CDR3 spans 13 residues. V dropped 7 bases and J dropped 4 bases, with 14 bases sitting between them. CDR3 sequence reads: CASAAGSSETQYF. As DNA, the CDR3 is TGTGCCAGCGCGGCAGGGTCTTCAGAGACCCAGTACTTC.